This TCR beta chain was sequenced for a study of Ad26.COV2.S vaccination and SARS-CoV-2 variants. Germline CDR1 reads MNHEY; CDR2 reads SVGEGT. The CDR3 sequence is 15 residues long. V trimming: 0 bases; J trimming: 8 bases; junction bases outside the gene matches: 9. Profiling relied on immunoSEQ multiplex PCR, and the TCRdb table lists in-frame clones only, not all of them. The sample includes about 460,000 clones, 80% to 90% of them seen just once. Treatment: around 19 received Ad26.COV2.S at low or high dose, single or two shots; roughly five received placebo; per-sample allocation not given. The samples date from day 63 after the first vaccine or placebo injection.

V usage is TRBV6-2 or TRBV6-3 and J usage is TRBJ1-2, with 7 bases aligning to TRBD1. This material consisted of peripheral blood, taken in a trial of Ad26.COV2.S vaccine versus placebo. This clonotype was obtained from a person between 18 and 60 years old who received the Ad26.COV2.S COVID-19 vaccine or a placebo. CDR3 bases: TGTGCCAGCAGTTACTCAGGCACAGGGGCCGGGGGCTACACCTTC. Translated, it gives CASSYSGTGAGGYTF.